The next 5 T cell receptor beta chains were all read from a single sample in a study of OX40 agonist ivuxolimab in advanced cancers. Here immunoSEQ multiplex PCR was the method, and the copy in TCRdb shows in-frame clones only, minus some. The repertoire holds 60,000 to 75,000 clones, about 89% seen once, with roughly 15% in the top ten. This specimen consisted of CD4+ or CD8+ T cells sorted from blood, obtained in a trial of the OX40 agonist ivuxolimab. Receptors were obtained from an adult with an advanced solid tumor such as melanoma, head and neck, liver or kidney cancer.

The genes are TRBV10-1 and TRBJ1-1, with TRBD1 identical over 10 bases. J was trimmed by 5 bases and V by 6 bases; bases with no gene match: 9. Germline CDR1 reads WNHNN; CDR2 reads SYGVQD (reference sequence). This CDR3 has 15 amino acids. CDR3 coding DNA: TGCGCCAGCAGCGAGGGACAGGGGAAGAGGACTGAAGCTTTCTTT. It specifies CASSEGQGKRTEAFF.

This chain connects TRBV27 to TRBJ1-2; TRBD1 agrees at 9 bases. CDR1 and CDR2 (germline): MNHEY, SMNVEV (reference sequence). Losses at the gene ends were 5 bases for V and 5 bases for J; bases not matched to a gene: 9. This CDR3 comprises 15 residues. CDR3 bases: TGTGCCAGCAGTGTCCGGGACAGGGCCCCTTATGGCTACACCTTC. It yields the protein CASSVRDRAPYGYTF.

On this clone itself: This specimen includes other DNA sequences encoding the same CDR3. The chain is built from TRBV28 and TRBJ2-7, with 7 bases that match TRBD1. Germline CDR1 is MDHEN and CDR2 is SYDVKM. V lost 7 bases, J lost 2 bases, and 11 bases stayed unmatched. This CDR3 has 15 amino acids. Written as DNA, the CDR3 is TGTGCCAGCATCAACAGGGGACAACCACCCTACGAGCAGTACTTC. Its translation is CASINRGQPPYEQYF. The full variable domain, rest sourced from reference TRBV28 and TRBJ2-7, is DVKVTQSSRYLVKRTGEKVFLECVQDMDHENMFWYRQDPGLGLRLIYFSYDVKMKEKGDIPEGYSVSREKKERFSLILESASTNQTSMYLCASINRGQPPYEQYFGPGTRLTVT.

The V and J genes are TRBV28 and TRBJ1-3; a weak D match, TRBD1 (6 bases). CDR1 MDHEN and CDR2 SYDVKM come from the germline V gene. The CDR3 runs to 16 residues. V was clipped by 1 base and J by 4 bases, with 14 bases between them. The CDR3 DNA reads as TGTGCCAGCAGTTTATCGCGGACAGTCAAGGGAAACACCATATATTTT. Translating it yields CASSLSRTVKGNTIYF.

The rearrangement joins TRBV13 to TRBJ2-1; 13 nucleotides match TRBD2. In germline, CDR1 is PRHDT, CDR2 FYEKMQ (reference sequence). The CDR3 spans 16 residues. With 0 bases clipped from V and 6 bases from J, the junction kept 2 bases outside the gene matches. CDR3 in DNA: TGTGCCAGCAGCTTAGGAGGACTAGCGGGAGTCAATGAGCAGTTCTTC. Its protein is CASSLGGLAGVNEQFF.